This T cell receptor beta chain was recovered during a study of blood T cells in healthy people across ages. A second about 7 to 11 cycle PCR used barcoded and J-beta primers. TCRdb itself ran the 5' RACE reads through MiXCR, one entry per CDR3 protein. The data hold roughly 800,000 distinct CDR3 sequences, with just under 25% observed a single time. Study-wide findings and caveats: Compared with aged donors, long-lived donors showed fewer expanded clones, suggesting selection.

This CDR3 has 14 residues. The V end lost 4 bases, the J end lost 7 bases, and 14 bases lay between the germline ends. Germline V gene data show CDR1 as MNHEY and CDR2 as SVGEGT. Each sample had at least 6.5 million PBMCs isolated. For this clonotype: What it binds is not known.

This same sample was also part of a study on T cells of mothers and their children. This second study says: In both related and unrelated pairs, TCR recombination output is shaped similarly by thymic selection.

The receptor was isolated from a boy younger than 18 in good health. The sequenced material came from blood. The chain uses TRBV6-2 or TRBV6-3 and TRBJ2-1, with D possibly TRBD2 on 5 matching bases. The CDR3 nucleotides read TGTGCCAGCAGTTCGCTAGCTGCGGGTAATGAGCAGTTCTTC. Encoded protein: CASSSLAAGNEQFF.